Below are 15 T cell receptor beta chains sequenced from a single sample in a study of early T cells in non-severe SARS-CoV-2 infection. MiXCR was run by TCRdb on the 5' RACE reads, yielding one entry per CDR3 protein. The table lists more than 55,000 distinct CDR3 sequences, under 15% of them singletons, with roughly 4% in the top ten. The sequenced material came from whole blood. The receptors were sampled from an adult who was a healthcare worker with PCR-confirmed SARS-CoV-2 infection or an uninfected control (not recorded which).

This clonotype has ten or more counts. The chain recombines TRBV5-1 with TRBJ2-2; no clear D gene. Germline CDR1 and CDR2: SGHRS and YFSETQ. Trimming removed 0 bases at V and 1 base at J, with 10 bases between. The CDR3 extends over 16 amino acids. The CDR3 sequence is CASSLVQKRNTGELFF. As DNA, the CDR3 is TGCGCCAGCAGCTTGGTCCAAAAGCGGAACACCGGGGAGCTGTTTTTT.

V and J are TRBV27 and TRBJ2-7; a weak D match, TRBD2 (5 bases). Germline CDR1 reads MNHEY; CDR2 reads SMNVEV (reference sequence). The CDR3 contains 15 residues. The V and J ends lost 6 bases and 1 base respectively, with 16 bases between them. CDR3 in DNA: TGTGCCAGCAGCCGAGACTACAAATCGTCCTACGAGCAGTACTTC. This codes for CASSRDYKSSYEQYF.

There are a few counts of this clonotype. J is TRBJ2-3 and V is TRBV20-1; the match to TRBD2 covers 13 bases. This CDR3 is 17 amino acids long. In germline, CDR1 is DFQATT, CDR2 SNEGSKA (reference sequence). V was pared by 5 bases and J by 6 bases, with 14 bases of the junction left unmatched. The CDR3 sequence is CSAADPILAGGRDTQYF. CDR3 in DNA: TGCAGTGCTGCCGACCCAATACTAGCGGGGGGGCGGGATACGCAGTATTTT.

This clonotype was seen only a few times. This chain uses TRBV30 with TRBJ1-1; 9 bases match TRBD1. CDR1 is GTSNPN and CDR2 is SVGIG in the germline V gene (reference sequence). This CDR3 spans 13 amino acids. Trimming removed 3 bases from V and 10 bases from J; junction bases left unmatched: 9. In DNA form, the CDR3 reads TGTGCCTGGAGAGCCGGGACAGGGAATGGAGCTTTCTTT. Translating it yields CAWRAGTGNGAFF.

This clonotype was counted ten times or more. This chain joins TRBV7-6 and TRBJ2-2; 9 bases fit TRBD1. The CDR3 consists of 18 residues. Unmatched junction bases numbered 11, after V lost 3 bases and J lost 3 bases. Germline V gene lookup returns CDR1 SGHVS and CDR2 FNYEAQ. The CDR3 region has the DNA TGTGCCAGCAGCTTGATTGGGACAGGGATCCAACACACCGGGGAGCTGTTTTTT. Amino acids: CASSLIGTGIQHTGELFF.

The chain is built from TRBV7-2 and TRBJ2-1, with D uncertain. This CDR3 is built from 15 residues. Between the trimmed V and J ends, which lost 5 bases and 0 bases, there was a span of 11 bases. Germline assignment: CDR1 SGHTA and CDR2 FQGNSA. DNA for the CDR3: TGTGCCAGCAGCCGTGGTAGGGCCTCCTACAATGAGCAGTTCTTC. This translates into CASSRGRASYNEQFF. The whole variable domain, remainder taken from reference TRBV7-2 and TRBJ2-1, is GAGVSQSPSNKVTEKGKDVELRCDPISGHTALYWYRQSLGQGLEFLIYFQGNSAPDKSGLPSDRFSAERTGGSVSTLTIQRTQQEDSAVYLCASSRGRASYNEQFFGPGTRLTVL.

This clonotype turned up a few times. The chain combines TRBV7-6 with TRBJ2-5; D gene ambiguous. V dropped 3 bases and J dropped 0 bases, with 5 bases sitting between them. Germline V gene sequence: CDR1 SGHVS, CDR2 FNYEAQ. There are 13 residues in the CDR3. CDR3 in DNA: TGTGCCAGCAGCTTCCGGGACCAAGAGACCCAGTACTTC. It specifies CASSFRDQETQYF.

This clonotype came up a few times. V and J are TRBV28 and TRBJ1-2; perhaps TRBD1 as D (6 bases). CDR1 and CDR2 from the germline V gene are MDHEN and SYDVKM. The CDR3 is 12 amino acids. V shed 7 bases and J shed 7 bases, with 13 bases lying between them. CDR3 nucleotides: TGTGCCAGCATCCAGGGGAGCGGTGGCTACACCTTC. It translates to CASIQGSGGYTF.

J is TRBJ2-5 and V is TRBV6-6, with D hard to call. Trimming cost V 6 bases and J 3 bases, with 5 bases left between them. CDR1 and CDR2 (germline): MNHNY, SVGAGI (reference sequence). CDR3 length: 11 amino acids. The CDR3 region has the DNA TGTGCCAGCAGCCCGGAAGAGACCCAGTACTTC. It yields the protein CASSPEETQYF.

This clonotype was counted at least ten times. V is TRBV12-3 or TRBV12-4 and J is TRBJ2-3, with D tentatively TRBD2 (5 bases). The CDR3 runs to 13 residues. V lost 7 bases and J lost 6, with 14 bases in between. The CDR3 DNA is TGTGCCAGCAACTTAAGGGAGCCGGATACGCAGTATTTT. Translation gives CASNLREPDTQYF.

This clonotype was seen at least ten times. The chain carries TRBV20-1 and TRBJ2-1; unclear D gene. The CDR3 has 14 residues. The germline gives CDR1 DFQATT, CDR2 SNEGSKA (reference sequence). The V end was cut by 6 bases, the J end by 0 bases, with 12 bases between. The DNA for the CDR3 is TGCAGTGCCACAACACTGAGCTCCTACAATGAGCAGTTCTTC. The encoded protein is CSATTLSSYNEQFF.

The sample holds a few counts of this clonotype. This chain joins TRBV7-8 and TRBJ2-1, with a weak D call TRBD2 (5 bases). This CDR3 has 13 amino acids. The germline V and J ends were trimmed by 4 bases and 7 bases, with 11 bases remaining between them. Germline V gene sequence: CDR1 SGHVS, CDR2 FQNEAQ. The chain's CDR3 is CASSSILGNEQFF. The CDR3 DNA sequence: TGTGCCAGCAGCTCGATACTAGGGAATGAGCAGTTCTTC.

This clonotype was seen more than once but under ten times. The chain is built from TRBV21-1 and TRBJ2-4; the DNA was not used to check the table's D call, TRBD1. TRBV21-1 is given as a pseudogene. This CDR3 has 18 amino acids. CDR3: CASSKSNFRGRIPHIQYF. CDR3 in DNA: TGTGCCAGCAGCAAATCCAACTTCAGGGGGCGCATTCCTCACATTCAGTACTTC.

As for this clonotype: The junction departs from the called germline gene at one end, perhaps through a read error. The V call is TRBV11-2, the J call TRBJ1-1, with D possibly being TRBD1 (5 bases). The CDR3 spans 16 residues. The germline CDR1 and CDR2 sequences are SGHAT and FQNNGV. CDR3 coding DNA: TGTGTCAGCAGCTTCGTTCCCCGGGGACCGAACACTGAAGCTTTCTTT. Encoded protein: CVSSFVPRGPNTEAFF.

This clonotype was detected many times. The chain combines TRBV5-6 with TRBJ2-3, with a possible D match to TRBD2 (6 bases). CDR3 length: 15 amino acids. CDR1 is SGHDT, CDR2 YYEEEE, per germline. V was cut by 4 bases and J by 0 bases, with 12 bases left in between. This CDR3 reads CASSPGESSTDTQYF. The CDR3, as DNA: TGTGCCAGCAGCCCGGGGGAGTCTAGCACAGATACGCAGTATTTT.